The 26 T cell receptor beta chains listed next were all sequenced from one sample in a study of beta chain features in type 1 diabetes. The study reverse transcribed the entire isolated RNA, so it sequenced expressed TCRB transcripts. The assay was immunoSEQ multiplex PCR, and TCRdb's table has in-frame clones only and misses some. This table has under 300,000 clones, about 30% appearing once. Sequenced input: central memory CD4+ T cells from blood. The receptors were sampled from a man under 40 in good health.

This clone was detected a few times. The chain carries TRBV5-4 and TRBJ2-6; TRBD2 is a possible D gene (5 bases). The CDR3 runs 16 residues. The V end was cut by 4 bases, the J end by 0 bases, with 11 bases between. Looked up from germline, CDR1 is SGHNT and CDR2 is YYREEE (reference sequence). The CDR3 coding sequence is TGTGCCAGCAGCCGCGGGTCCCACTCTGGGGCCAACGTCCTGACTTTC. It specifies CASSRGSHSGANVLTF.

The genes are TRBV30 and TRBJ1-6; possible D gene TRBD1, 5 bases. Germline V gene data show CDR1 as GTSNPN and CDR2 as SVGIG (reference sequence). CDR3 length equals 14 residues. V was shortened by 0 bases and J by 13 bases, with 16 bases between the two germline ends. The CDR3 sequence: CAWSVGGGAAPLHF. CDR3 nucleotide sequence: TGTGCCTGGAGTGTGGGCGGGGGTGCGGCGCCCCTCCACTTT.

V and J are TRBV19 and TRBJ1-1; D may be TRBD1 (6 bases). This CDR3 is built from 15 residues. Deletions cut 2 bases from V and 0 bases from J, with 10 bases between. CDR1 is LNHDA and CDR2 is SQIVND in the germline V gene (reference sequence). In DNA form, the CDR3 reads TGTGCCAGTAGTATACAGACAGGAATGAACACTGAAGCTTTCTTT. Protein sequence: CASSIQTGMNTEAFF.

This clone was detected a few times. In DNA, the CDR3 is TGTGCCAGCAGCCCCCGGGACCCTAGTGGGCAGTTCTTC. Amino acids: CASSPRDPSGQFF. The chain carries TRBV7-9 and TRBJ2-1; D possibly matches TRBD1 or TRBD2 (5 bases each). V lost 5 bases to trimming and J lost 12 bases, with 17 bases between them. This CDR3 is 13 amino acids long. The germline CDR1 and CDR2 sequences are SEHNR and FQNEAQ (reference sequence).

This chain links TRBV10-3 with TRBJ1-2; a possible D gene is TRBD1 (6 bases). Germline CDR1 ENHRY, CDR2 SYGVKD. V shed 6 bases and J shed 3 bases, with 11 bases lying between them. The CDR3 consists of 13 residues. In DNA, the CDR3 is TGTGCCATCAGGCAACAGGGCGACTATGGCTACACCTTC. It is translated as CAIRQQGDYGYTF.

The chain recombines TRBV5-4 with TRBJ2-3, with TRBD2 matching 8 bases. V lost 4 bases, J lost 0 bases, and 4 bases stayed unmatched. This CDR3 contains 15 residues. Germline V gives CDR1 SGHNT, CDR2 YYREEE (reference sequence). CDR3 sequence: CASSPGRVSTDTQYF. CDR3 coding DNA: TGTGCCAGCAGCCCCGGGAGGGTGAGCACAGATACGCAGTATTTT.

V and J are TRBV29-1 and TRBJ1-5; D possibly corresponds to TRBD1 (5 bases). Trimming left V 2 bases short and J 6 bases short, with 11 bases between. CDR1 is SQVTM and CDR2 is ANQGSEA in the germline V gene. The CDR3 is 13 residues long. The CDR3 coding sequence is TGCAGCGTTGAAATCAGGGTGGGTCAGCCCCAGCATTTT. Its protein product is CSVEIRVGQPQHF.

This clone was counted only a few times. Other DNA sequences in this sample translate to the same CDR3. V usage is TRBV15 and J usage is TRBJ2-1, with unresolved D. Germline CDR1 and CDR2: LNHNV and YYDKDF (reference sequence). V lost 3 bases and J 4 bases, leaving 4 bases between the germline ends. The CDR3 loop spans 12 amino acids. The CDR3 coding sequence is TGTGCCACCAGCAGCCATTACAATGAGCAGTTCTTC. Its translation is CATSSHYNEQFF.

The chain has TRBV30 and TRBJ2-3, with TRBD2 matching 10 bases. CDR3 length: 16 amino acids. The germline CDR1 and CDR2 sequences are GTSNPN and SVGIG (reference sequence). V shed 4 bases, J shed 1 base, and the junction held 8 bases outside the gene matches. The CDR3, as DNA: TGTGCCTGGACTAGCGGGAGTGGGTCCGGCACAGATACGCAGTATTTT. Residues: CAWTSGSGSGTDTQYF. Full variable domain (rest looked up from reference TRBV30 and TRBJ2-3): SQTIHQWPATLVQPVGSPLSLECTVEGTSNPNLYWYRQAAGRGLQLLFYSVGIGQISSEVPQNLSASRPQDRQFILSSKKLLLSDSGFYLCAWTSGSGSGTDTQYFGPGTRLTVL.

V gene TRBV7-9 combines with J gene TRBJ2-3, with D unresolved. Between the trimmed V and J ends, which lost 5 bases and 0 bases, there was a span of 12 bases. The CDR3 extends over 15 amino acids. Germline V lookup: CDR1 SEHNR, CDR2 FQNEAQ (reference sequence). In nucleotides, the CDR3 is TGTGCCAGCAGCACTGGGAAAATTAGCACAGATACGCAGTATTTT. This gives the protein CASSTGKISTDTQYF.

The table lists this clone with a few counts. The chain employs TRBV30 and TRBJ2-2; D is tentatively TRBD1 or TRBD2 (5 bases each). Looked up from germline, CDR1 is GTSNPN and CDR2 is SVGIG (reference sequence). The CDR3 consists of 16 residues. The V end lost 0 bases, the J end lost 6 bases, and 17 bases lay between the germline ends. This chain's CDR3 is CAWSVTGAGISGELFF. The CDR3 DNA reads TGTGCCTGGAGTGTAACCGGGGCAGGGATCTCCGGGGAGCTGTTTTTT.

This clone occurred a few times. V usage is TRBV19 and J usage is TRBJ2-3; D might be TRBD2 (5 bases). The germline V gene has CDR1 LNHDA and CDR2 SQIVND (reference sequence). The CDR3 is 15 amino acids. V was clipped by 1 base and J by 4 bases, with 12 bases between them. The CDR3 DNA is TGTGCCAGTAGTATAGGAGGAGGTCTATCAGATACGCAGTATTTT. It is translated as CASSIGGGLSDTQYF.

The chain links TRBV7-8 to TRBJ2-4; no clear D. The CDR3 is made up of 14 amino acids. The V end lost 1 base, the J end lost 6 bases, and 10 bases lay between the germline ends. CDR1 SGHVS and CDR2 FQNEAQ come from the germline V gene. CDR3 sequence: CASSLETRGNIQYF. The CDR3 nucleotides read TGTGCCAGCAGCTTAGAGACCCGAGGAAACATTCAGTACTTC.

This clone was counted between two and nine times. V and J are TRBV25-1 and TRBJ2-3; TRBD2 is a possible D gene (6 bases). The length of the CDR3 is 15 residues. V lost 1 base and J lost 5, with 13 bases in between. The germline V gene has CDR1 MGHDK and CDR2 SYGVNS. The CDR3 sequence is CASSEWGGTVDTQYF. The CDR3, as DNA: TGTGCCAGCAGTGAATGGGGCGGGACGGTAGATACGCAGTATTTT.

CDR3 region: CASSEGHSYEQYF. For the CDR3, the DNA is TGTGCCAGCAGTGAGGGACACTCCTACGAGCAGTACTTC. V is TRBV6-1 and J is TRBJ2-7; D perhaps matches TRBD1 (6 bases). The CDR3 has 13 amino acids. CDR1 is MNHNS and CDR2 is SASEGT in the germline V gene. The V end was cut by 3 bases, the J end by 0 bases, with 6 bases between.

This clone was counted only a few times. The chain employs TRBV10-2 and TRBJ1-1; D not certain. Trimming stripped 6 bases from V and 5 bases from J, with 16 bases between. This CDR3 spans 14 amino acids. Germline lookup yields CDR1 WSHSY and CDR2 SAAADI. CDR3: CASSRVGDETEAFF. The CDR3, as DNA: TGCGCCAGCAGCCGAGTCGGGGATGAGACTGAAGCTTTCTTT.

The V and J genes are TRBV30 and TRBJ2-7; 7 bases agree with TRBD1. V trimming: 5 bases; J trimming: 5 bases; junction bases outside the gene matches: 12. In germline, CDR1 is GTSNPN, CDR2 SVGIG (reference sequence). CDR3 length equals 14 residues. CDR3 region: CAWHKGTVPNEQYF. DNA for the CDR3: TGTGCCTGGCATAAGGGGACAGTCCCTAACGAGCAGTACTTC.

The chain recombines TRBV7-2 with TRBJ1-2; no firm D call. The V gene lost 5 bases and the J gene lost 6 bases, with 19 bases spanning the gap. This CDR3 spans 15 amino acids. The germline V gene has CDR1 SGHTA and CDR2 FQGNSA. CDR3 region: CASSPSPLGPDGYTF. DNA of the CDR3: TGTGCCAGCAGCCCTAGCCCTCTCGGCCCGGATGGCTACACCTTC.

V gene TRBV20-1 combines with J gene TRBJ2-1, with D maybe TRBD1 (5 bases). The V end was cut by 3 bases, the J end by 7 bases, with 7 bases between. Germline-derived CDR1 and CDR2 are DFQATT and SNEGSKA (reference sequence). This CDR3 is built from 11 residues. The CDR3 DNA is TGCAGTGCTAGCAGGGCTAATGAGCAGTTCTTC. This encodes CSASRANEQFF.

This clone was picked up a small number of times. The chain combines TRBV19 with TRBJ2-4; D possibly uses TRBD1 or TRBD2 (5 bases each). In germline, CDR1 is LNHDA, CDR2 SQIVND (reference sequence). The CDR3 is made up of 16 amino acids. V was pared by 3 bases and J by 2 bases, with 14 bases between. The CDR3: CASSITRDATKNIQYF. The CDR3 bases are TGTGCCAGTAGTATCACCAGGGACGCTACCAAAAACATTCAGTACTTC.

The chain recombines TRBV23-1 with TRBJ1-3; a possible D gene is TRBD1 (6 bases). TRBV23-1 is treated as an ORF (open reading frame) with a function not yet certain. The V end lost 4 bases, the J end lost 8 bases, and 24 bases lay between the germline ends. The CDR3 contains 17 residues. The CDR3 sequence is CASSPSGQPEPRDTIYF. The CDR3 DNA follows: TGCGCCAGCAGTCCGAGCGGACAGCCCGAACCTAGAGACACCATATATTTT.

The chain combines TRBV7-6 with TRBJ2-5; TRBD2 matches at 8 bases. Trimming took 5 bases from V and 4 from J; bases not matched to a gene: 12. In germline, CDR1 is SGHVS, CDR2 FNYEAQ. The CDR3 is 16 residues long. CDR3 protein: CASSNPQAGAGETQYF. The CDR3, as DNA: TGTGCCAGCAGCAACCCGCAAGCGGGGGCGGGAGAGACCCAGTACTTC.

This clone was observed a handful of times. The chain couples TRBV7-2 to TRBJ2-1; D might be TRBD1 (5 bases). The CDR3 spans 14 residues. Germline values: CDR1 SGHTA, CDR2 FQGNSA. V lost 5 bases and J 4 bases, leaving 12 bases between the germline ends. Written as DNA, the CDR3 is TGTGCCAGCAGCCCCGGACATGGATACAATGAGCAGTTCTTC. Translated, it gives CASSPGHGYNEQFF.

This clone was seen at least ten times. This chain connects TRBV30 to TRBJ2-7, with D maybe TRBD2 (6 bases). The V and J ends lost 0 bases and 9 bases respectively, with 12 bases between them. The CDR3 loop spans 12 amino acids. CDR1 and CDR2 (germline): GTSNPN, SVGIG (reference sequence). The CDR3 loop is CAWSVPGGVQYF. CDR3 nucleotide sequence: TGTGCCTGGAGTGTACCCGGGGGAGTGCAGTACTTC.

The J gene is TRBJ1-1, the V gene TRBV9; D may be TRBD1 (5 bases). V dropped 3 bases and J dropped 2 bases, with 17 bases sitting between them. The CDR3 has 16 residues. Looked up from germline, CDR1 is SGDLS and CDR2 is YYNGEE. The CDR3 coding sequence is TGTGCCAGCAGCGCAAATACCGGGGCGAGTAACACTGAAGCTTTCTTT. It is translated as CASSANTGASNTEAFF.

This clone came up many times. The CDR3 coding sequence is TGCAGCGTTGACTCAGACTACGAGCAGTACTTC. Translated: CSVDSDYEQYF. V gene TRBV29-1 combines with J gene TRBJ2-7; D remains unclear. CDR1 is SQVTM and CDR2 is ANQGSEA in the germline V gene. The CDR3 runs 11 residues. The V gene lost 3 bases and the J gene lost 3 bases, with 6 bases spanning the gap.